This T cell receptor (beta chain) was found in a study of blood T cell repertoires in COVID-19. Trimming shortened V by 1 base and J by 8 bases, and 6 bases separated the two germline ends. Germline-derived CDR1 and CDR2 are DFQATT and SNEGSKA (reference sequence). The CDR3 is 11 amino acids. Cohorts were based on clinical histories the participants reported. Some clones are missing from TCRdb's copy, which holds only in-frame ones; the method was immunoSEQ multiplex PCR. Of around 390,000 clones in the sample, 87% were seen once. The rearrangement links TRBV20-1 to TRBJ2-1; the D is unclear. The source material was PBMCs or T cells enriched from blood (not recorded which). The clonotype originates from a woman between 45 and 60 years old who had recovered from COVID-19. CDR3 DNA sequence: TGCAGTGCTAGAGTCGAGTATGAGCAGTTCTTC. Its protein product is CSARVEYEQFF.